This T cell receptor (beta chain) was captured by sequencing in a study of cytomegalovirus exposure and HLA in healthy donors. A multiplex PCR was run with 60 Vbeta primers and 13 Jbeta primers. The method was immunoSEQ multiplex PCR; TCRdb's version includes in-frame clones alone and lacks a portion of them. The sample shows approximately 160,000 clones, around 80% of them seen only once. There are 13 residues in the CDR3. Germline V gene sequence: CDR1 MNHEY, CDR2 SMNVEV (reference sequence). V was cut by 2 bases and J by 3 bases, with 5 bases left in between. This clone showed up just a few times. This sequence was found in a woman between 45 and 65 years old in good health and CMV-seropositive. The chain is built from TRBV27 and TRBJ2-1; D gene unclear. The sequencing input was PBMCs. CDR3 DNA sequence: TGTGCCAGCAGTTTAGGGCGCTACAATGAGCAGTTCTTC. Translating it yields CASSLGRYNEQFF.